The 15 T cell receptor beta chains in this list originate from one sample, sequenced in a study of shared clonotypes between healthy human individuals. The method was immunoSEQ multiplex PCR; TCRdb's version includes in-frame clones alone and lacks a portion of them. The table includes 2.5 million or so clones, more than 90% detected once. The sequencing sample was made of naive CD4+ T cells sorted from blood. Subset in this sample: CD45RA+ positively selected. These receptors came from a young man in good health.

The chain recombines TRBV27 with TRBJ2-7; a weak D match, TRBD1 (6 bases). The CDR3 runs 14 residues. Germline V gene data show CDR1 as MNHEY and CDR2 as SMNVEV (reference sequence). V gave up 3 bases and J gave up 2 bases, with 11 bases separating them. The CDR3 DNA sequence: TGTGCCAGCAGTTTCAAACAGGGCGCCTACGAGCAGTACTTC. Protein sequence: CASSFKQGAYEQYF.

The V call is TRBV9, the J call TRBJ1-4; unclear D gene. Germline assignment: CDR1 SGDLS and CDR2 YYNGEE. CDR3 length: 16 amino acids. The germline V and J ends were trimmed by 0 bases and 8 bases, with 17 bases remaining between them. The chain's CDR3 is CASSVGQGGRMEKLFF. The CDR3 bases are TGTGCCAGCAGCGTAGGTCAAGGTGGGAGAATGGAAAAACTGTTTTTT. The whole variable domain, filled in from reference TRBV9 and TRBJ1-4, reads DSGVTQTPKHLITATGQRVTLRCSPRSGDLSVYWYQQSLDQGLQFLIQYYNGEERAKGNILERFSAQQFPDLHSELNLSSLELGDSALYFCASSVGQGGRMEKLFFGSGTQLSVL.

The rearrangement uses TRBV6-5 and TRBJ2-7; 14 bases are shared with TRBD2. The CDR3 is made up of 14 amino acids. V dropped 6 bases and J dropped 6; count of bases not matched to a gene: 4. Germline CDR1 and CDR2: MNHEY and SVGAGI. This CDR3 is CASRTGTSGSEQYF. In DNA, the CDR3 is TGTGCCAGCAGGACTGGGACTAGCGGGAGCGAGCAGTACTTC.

The rearrangement links TRBV4-1 to TRBJ2-5, with D possibly matching TRBD2 (6 bases). Germline assignment: CDR1 MGHRA and CDR2 YSYEKL. V shed 0 bases and J shed 2 bases, with 19 bases lying between them. CDR3 length: 18 residues. The chain's CDR3 is CASSQDWPGTLTQETQYF. CDR3 bases: TGCGCCAGCAGCCAAGATTGGCCGGGGACTTTGACTCAAGAGACCCAGTACTTC.

V and J are TRBV19 and TRBJ2-1; 10 bases agree with TRBD2. V dropped 2 bases and J dropped 5; count of bases not matched to a gene: 3. This CDR3 contains 15 residues. The germline V gene has CDR1 LNHDA and CDR2 SQIVND (reference sequence). The CDR3 nucleotides read TGTGCCAGTAGTATACTAGCGGGAGCTAACAATGAGCAGTTCTTC. Protein product: CASSILAGANNEQFF.

This chain connects TRBV14 to TRBJ2-3, with a weak D call TRBD2 (7 bases). Per germline, CDR1 SGHDN and CDR2 FVKESK. Trimming pared 6 bases from V and 1 base from J, leaving 17 bases between. The CDR3 sequence is 16 residues long. Here the CDR3 DNA reads TGTGCCAGCAGTCTCGTATGGGGGGGCCGCACAGATACGCAGTATTTT. This codes for CASSLVWGGRTDTQYF. Full variable domain (remainder filled in from reference TRBV14 and TRBJ2-3): EAGVTQFPSHSVIEKGQTVTLRCDPISGHDNLYWYRRVMGKEIKFLLHFVKESKQDESGMPNNRFLAERTGGTYSTLKVQPAELEDSGVYFCASSLVWGGRTDTQYFGPGTRLTVL.

The rearrangement joins TRBV30 to TRBJ1-1; 7 bases are a match to TRBD1. The CDR3 has 13 residues. CDR1 GTSNPN and CDR2 SVGIG come from the germline V gene (reference sequence). With 6 bases clipped from V and 5 bases from J, the junction kept 9 bases outside the gene matches. CDR3 residues: CACSPGGFTEAFF. Written as DNA, the CDR3 is TGTGCCTGTAGTCCAGGGGGGTTTACTGAAGCTTTCTTT.

J is TRBJ2-5 and V is TRBV27; either TRBD1 or TRBD2 may fit D (5 bases each). This CDR3 spans 12 amino acids. V shed 2 bases and J shed 5 bases, with 6 bases lying between them. CDR1 MNHEY and CDR2 SMNVEV come from the germline V gene (reference sequence). CDR3 loop: CASSLEGETQYF. Written as DNA, the CDR3 is TGTGCCAGCAGTTTAGAGGGGGAGACCCAGTACTTC.

Of note for this clone: This CDR3 is also generated by other DNA sequences in the sample. CDR3: CASSPPADTQYF. The CDR3 coding sequence is TGCGCCAGCAGCCCCCCTGCAGATACGCAGTATTTT. The chain joins TRBV4-1 to TRBJ2-3; unclear D gene. Trimming cost V 4 bases and J 4 bases, with 6 bases left between them. Germline CDR1 MGHRA, CDR2 YSYEKL. The CDR3 consists of 12 residues.

The CDR3: CASSESWVANEKLFF. The DNA for the CDR3 is TGTGCCAGCAGTGAAAGCTGGGTAGCTAATGAAAAACTGTTTTTT. J is TRBJ1-4 and V is TRBV6-1, with no clear D. The CDR3 is 15 residues long. Per germline, CDR1 MNHNS and CDR2 SASEGT. Trimming removed 2 bases at V and 3 bases at J, with 10 bases between.

The chain carries TRBV28 and TRBJ1-4; 12 nucleotides line up with TRBD1. The V gene end was trimmed by 0 bases and the J gene end by 2 bases; junction bases not matched to a gene: 1. Germline lookup yields CDR1 MDHEN and CDR2 SYDVKM. This CDR3 has 17 amino acids. The DNA for the CDR3 is TGTGCCAGCAGTTTATGGGGACAGGGGGCGACTAATGAAAAACTGTTTTTT. Its translation is CASSLWGQGATNEKLFF.

About this clone: This same CDR3 is encoded by further DNA sequences in the sample. V usage is TRBV7-9 and J usage is TRBJ2-7, with no clear D. The CDR3 has 12 residues. Germline CDR1 is SEHNR and CDR2 is FQNEAQ (reference sequence). Trimming stripped 2 bases from V and 6 bases from J, with 8 bases between. This chain's CDR3 is CASSLNVGEQYF. Here the CDR3 DNA reads TGTGCCAGCAGCTTAAATGTGGGCGAGCAGTACTTC.

This clone appeared once. V is TRBV25-1 and J is TRBJ2-3; D uncertain. Trimming stripped 4 bases from V and 2 bases from J, with 13 bases between. Germline lookup yields CDR1 MGHDK and CDR2 SYGVNS. This CDR3 is 15 amino acids long. CDR3 coding DNA: TGTGCCAGCAGTGGCCCCCGCGGTCTCACAGATACGCAGTATTTT. Translated, it gives CASSGPRGLTDTQYF.

Note on this clone: Distinct nucleotide sequences in the sample also encode this CDR3. In DNA, the CDR3 is TGTGCCAGTAGTTCCGGGACTAGCTACAATGAGCAGTTCTTC. Its protein product is CASSSGTSYNEQFF. This chain links TRBV19 with TRBJ2-1; the match to TRBD2 covers 8 bases. The length of the CDR3 is 14 residues. Germline CDR1 and CDR2: LNHDA and SQIVND (reference sequence). V gave up 5 bases and J gave up 3 bases; unmatched junction bases: 3.

V is TRBV10-3 and J is TRBJ2-2; maybe TRBD2 (6 bases). V lost 0 bases and J lost 9, with 11 bases in between. The CDR3 has 14 amino acids. Germline V lookup: CDR1 ENHRY, CDR2 SYGVKD. This chain's CDR3 is CAISESGGPRELFF. The DNA for the CDR3 is TGTGCCATCAGTGAGTCGGGGGGACCCAGGGAGCTGTTTTTT.